The clone carrying this T cell receptor beta chain was counted once. The antigen remains undetermined. This record belongs to a study of CD8+CD57+ T cells in acquired aplastic anemia. Study context: Sorted CD4+ and CD8+ cells yielded DNA averaging approximately 3.5 ug.

Findings of the study overall: Common to patients and controls were twenty-nine CD8+ CDR3 sequences. Patients showed no significant difference from controls in CD8+ Simpson's diversity.

Researchers used genomic DNA as the template to profile TCR beta VDJ and CDR3. TCRdb fed the reads into MiXCR, producing one record per CDR3 protein. The data show roughly 420,000 distinct CDR3 sequences, with about 70% seen just once and 3.5% to 4.5% held by the top ten. The V end lost 5 bases, the J end lost 16 bases, and 25 bases lay between the germline ends. The CDR3 extends over 14 amino acids. Germline assignment: CDR1 SGDLS and CDR2 YYNGEE. The clonotype comes from a human donor in good health, serving as a control. The J gene is TRBJ1-5, the V gene TRBV9; D is undetermined. The sequenced sample was sorted CD4+, CD8+, or CD8+CD57+ T cells (not recorded which) from PBMCs. The CDR3 reads CASRAKCGSKAFHF. The DNA for the CDR3 is TGTGCCAGCAGAGCAAAATGTGGCTCTAAAGCTTTCCATTTT.